The rows below give T cell receptor beta chains drawn from one sample of a study of T-cell memory formation after mild COVID-19. One entry per CDR3 protein, called by TCRdb with MiXCR from the 5' RACE reads. Seen here are about 350,000 distinct CDR3 sequences, approximately 13% observed once, and the top ten hold about 20%. Sequencing input: PBMCs or a T cell subset sorted from them (not recorded which). These receptors were obtained from a man between 18 and 29 years old who had mild COVID-19 (a few samples of this study predate the infection). Cell type and time point are not known. The CDR3 runs from the conserved cysteine through the conserved F or W. D genes are given only for firm matches. Rows give clone size only sometimes, using once, few, many, or a class for an expanded clone.

V gene: TRBV7-6
CDR3 length: 15
J gene: TRBJ2-3
D gene: -
clone size: few
CDR3 protein: CASSLTPGFADTQYF
CDR3 DNA: TGTGCCAGCAGCTTAACACCCGGGTTTGCAGATACGCAGTATTTT

V gene: TRBV6-6
CDR3 length: 13
J gene: TRBJ2-7
D gene: -
clone size: -
CDR3 protein: CAISGLSNFEQYF
CDR3 DNA: TGTGCCATTTCAGGTTTATCAAATTTCGAGCAGTACTTC

V gene: TRBV3-1
CDR3 length: 15
J gene: TRBJ1-1
D gene: TRBD1
clone size: many
CDR3 protein: CASSHRPVQGREAFF
CDR3 DNA: TGTGCCAGCAGCCACAGGCCCGTACAGGGGAGGGAAGCTTTCTTT

V gene: TRBV6-2/TRBV6-3
CDR3 length: 17
J gene: TRBJ2-3
D gene: -
clone size: few
CDR3 protein: CASSYRSPRRSTDTQYF
CDR3 DNA: TGTGCCAGCAGTTACCGGTCCCCGCGGAGGAGCACAGATACGCAGTATTTT

V gene: TRBV10-2
CDR3 length: 15
J gene: TRBJ1-2
D gene: -
clone size: -
CDR3 protein: CASSEGGVLEYGYTF
CDR3 DNA: TGCGCCAGCAGTGAGGGAGGGGTTTTGGAGTATGGCTACACCTTC

V gene: TRBV20-1
CDR3 length: 11
J gene: TRBJ2-5
D gene: -
clone size: -
CDR3 protein: CSATPGETQYF
CDR3 DNA: TGCAGTGCTACCCCAGGGGAGACCCAGTACTTC

V gene: TRBV6-2/TRBV6-3
CDR3 length: 15
J gene: TRBJ2-5
D gene: -
clone size: -
CDR3 protein: CASSYVGGPEETQYF
CDR3 DNA: TGTGCCAGCAGTTACGTGGGGGGGCCGGAAGAGACCCAGTACTTC

V gene: TRBV10-3
CDR3 length: 16
J gene: TRBJ2-3
D gene: -
clone size: -
CDR3 protein: CAISRDSGTTTDTQYF
CDR3 DNA: TGTGCCATCAGTCGGGACTCCGGGACAACCACAGATACGCAGTATTTT

V gene: TRBV27
CDR3 length: 14
J gene: TRBJ2-1
D gene: -
clone size: few
CDR3 protein: CASSLSIRGGEQFF
CDR3 DNA: TGTGCCAGCAGTTTATCGATTAGGGGTGGGGAGCAGTTCTTC

V gene: TRBV27
CDR3 length: 13
J gene: TRBJ1-5
D gene: -
clone size: -
CDR3 protein: CVSSFRANQPQHF
CDR3 DNA: TGTGTCAGCAGTTTTCGGGCAAATCAGCCCCAGCATTTT

V gene: TRBV3-1
CDR3 length: 16
J gene: TRBJ2-7
D gene: TRBD2
clone size: many
CDR3 protein: CASSDHYRLAAGEQYF
CDR3 DNA: TGTGCCAGCAGCGACCACTACCGACTAGCGGCCGGCGAGCAGTACTTC

V gene: TRBV9
CDR3 length: 16
J gene: TRBJ1-1
D gene: -
clone size: -
CDR3 protein: CASSVVAHSLNTEAFF
CDR3 DNA: TGTGCCAGCAGCGTAGTTGCCCACTCCCTGAACACTGAAGCTTTCTTT

V gene: TRBV20-1
CDR3 length: 13
J gene: TRBJ2-5
D gene: -
clone size: -
CDR3 protein: CSGAPLVQETQYF
CDR3 DNA: TGCAGTGGGGCCCCATTGGTACAAGAGACCCAGTACTTC

V gene: TRBV20-1
CDR3 length: 13
J gene: TRBJ2-7
D gene: TRBD2
clone size: -
CDR3 protein: CSARVAGMGEQYF
CDR3 DNA: TGCAGTGCTAGGGTAGCGGGGATGGGGGAGCAGTACTTC

V gene: TRBV30
CDR3 length: 11
J gene: TRBJ2-6
D gene: -
clone size: -
CDR3 protein: CGVSGANVLTF
CDR3 DNA: TGTGGGGTTTCCGGGGCCAACGTCCTGACTTTC

V gene: TRBV20-1
CDR3 length: 17
J gene: TRBJ2-7
D gene: -
clone size: -
CDR3 protein: CSARDKTGTTSEYEQYF
CDR3 DNA: TGCAGTGCTAGAGACAAAACAGGGACCACATCAGAGTACGAGCAGTACTTC

V gene: TRBV7-2
CDR3 length: 15
J gene: TRBJ2-7
D gene: TRBD2
clone size: -
CDR3 protein: CASSLGEGSTYEQYF
CDR3 DNA: TGTGCCAGCAGCTTAGGGGAGGGGTCGACCTACGAGCAGTACTTC

V gene: TRBV6-5
CDR3 length: 15
J gene: TRBJ1-1
D gene: -
clone size: few
CDR3 protein: CASSYSSEAPRKAFF
CDR3 DNA: TGTGCCAGCAGTTACTCGAGCGAGGCGCCGCGGAAAGCTTTCTTT

V gene: TRBV10-3
CDR3 length: 12
J gene: TRBJ1-6
D gene: -
clone size: -
CDR3 protein: CAISESKSPLHF
CDR3 DNA: TGTGCCATCAGTGAGTCAAAGTCACCCCTCCACTTT

V gene: TRBV7-9
CDR3 length: 15
J gene: TRBJ2-3
D gene: TRBD1
clone size: -
CDR3 protein: CASSLTGQGTDTQYF
CDR3 DNA: TGTGCCAGCAGCTTAACGGGACAGGGGACAGATACGCAGTATTTT